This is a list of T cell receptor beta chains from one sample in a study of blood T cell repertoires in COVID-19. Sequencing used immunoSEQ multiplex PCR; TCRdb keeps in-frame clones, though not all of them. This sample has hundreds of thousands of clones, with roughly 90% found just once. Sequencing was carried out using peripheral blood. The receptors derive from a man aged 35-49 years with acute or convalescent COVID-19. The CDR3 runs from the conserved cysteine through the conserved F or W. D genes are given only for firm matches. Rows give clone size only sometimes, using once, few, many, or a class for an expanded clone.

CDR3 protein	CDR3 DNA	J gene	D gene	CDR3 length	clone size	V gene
CASSMSWSGNQPQHF	TGTGCCAGTAGTATGAGTTGGTCAGGGAATCAGCCCCAGCATTTT	TRBJ1-5	.	15	.	TRBV19
CASSQGTGNQPQHF	TGTGCCAGTAGTCAAGGGACAGGCAATCAGCCCCAGCATTTT	TRBJ1-5	TRBD1	14	.	TRBV19
CASSPRTGRAGELFF	TGTGCCAGCTCACCCCGGACAGGGCGAGCCGGGGAGCTGTTTTTT	TRBJ2-2	TRBD1	15	.	TRBV18
CASSLDQGAGDTQYF	TGTGCCAGCAGCTTAGACCAGGGGGCTGGAGATACGCAGTATTTT	TRBJ2-3	TRBD1	15	.	TRBV11-3
CASKPGVASNQPQHF	TGCGCCAGCAAACCAGGGGTCGCTAGCAATCAGCCCCAGCATTTT	TRBJ1-5	.	15	.	TRBV4-1
CASSEREMGGKLFF	TGTGCCAGCAGTGAAAGGGAAATGGGGGGAAAACTGTTTTTT	TRBJ1-4	.	14	.	TRBV2
CASSEGRTNTGELFF	TGTGCCAGCAGTGAAGGGCGGACGAACACCGGGGAGCTGTTTTTT	TRBJ2-2	.	15	.	TRBV2
CASSLDLAGGLQETQYF	TGTGCCAGCAGCTTGGACCTAGCGGGGGGGCTTCAAGAGACCCAGTACTTC	TRBJ2-5	TRBD2	17	.	TRBV7-9
CAATGGSTDTQYF	TGTGCCGCAACAGGGGGTAGCACAGATACGCAGTATTTT	TRBJ2-3	TRBD1	13	.	TRBV2
CASSAALDSYTEAFF	TGTGCCAGTAGTGCTGCTTTGGACAGCTACACTGAAGCTTTCTTT	TRBJ1-1	.	15	.	TRBV19
CASSSLYGAIGPQHF	TGTGCCAGCAGTTCATTATATGGGGCGATTGGGCCCCAGCATTTT	TRBJ1-5	.	15	.	TRBV28
CASSSGTGLYEQYF	TGTGCCAGCAGCTCCGGGACAGGCCTTTACGAGCAGTACTTC	TRBJ2-7	TRBD1	14	.	TRBV28
CASSELPGGETQYF	TGTGCCAGCAGTGAACTCCCCGGGGGAGAGACCCAGTACTTC	TRBJ2-5	.	14	.	TRBV6-1
CASSLTSGRDYEQFF	TGTGCCAGCAGCCTTACTAGCGGGAGAGACTATGAGCAGTTCTTC	TRBJ2-1	TRBD2	15	.	TRBV9
CAWSRQRNTEAFF	TGTGCCTGGAGTAGACAGAGGAACACTGAAGCTTTCTTT	TRBJ1-1	.	13	.	TRBV30
CASSPASVAGDHYEQYF	TGTGCCAGCAGCCCAGCCTCCGTGGCGGGGGACCACTACGAGCAGTACTTC	TRBJ2-7	TRBD2	17	.	TRBV4-2
CATSDFLYRRTALHF	TGTGCCACCAGTGATTTTCTTTATAGGCGTACAGCACTCCACTTT	TRBJ1-6	.	15	.	TRBV24-1
CSVDIGGNGYTF	TGCAGCGTTGATATAGGGGGCAACGGCTACACCTTC	TRBJ1-2	TRBD1	12	.	TRBV29-1
CASSLDPTGVEKLFF	TGTGCCAGCAGCTTAGATCCGACCGGGGTAGAAAAACTGTTTTTT	TRBJ1-4	.	15	.	TRBV7-8
CASRDDRGLYEQYF	TGTGCCAGCAGAGACGACAGGGGGCTTTACGAGCAGTACTTC	TRBJ2-7	TRBD1	14	.	TRBV6-5
CASSYSNFVGAYGYTF	TGTGCCAGCAGTTACTCGAATTTCGTGGGCGCCTATGGCTACACCTTC	TRBJ1-2	.	16	once	TRBV6-5
CAISAKGQPSGNTIYF	TGTGCCATCAGTGCTAAGGGACAGCCTTCTGGAAACACCATATATTTT	TRBJ1-3	TRBD1	16	.	TRBV10-3
CATGGVSYEQYF	TGTGCCACGGGAGGAGTTTCCTACGAGCAGTACTTC	TRBJ2-7	TRBD2	12	.	TRBV2
CSVEQADYGYTF	TGCAGCGTTGAGCAGGCAGACTATGGCTACACCTTC	TRBJ1-2	.	12	once	TRBV29-1
CASSQDRGNYGYTF	TGCGCCAGCAGCCAAGACAGGGGCAACTATGGCTACACCTTC	TRBJ1-2	.	14	.	TRBV4-1
CASSSVPWELFF	TGTGCCAGCAGCTCGGTCCCCTGGGAGCTGTTTTTT	TRBJ2-2	.	12	.	TRBV7-2
CASSQELSTVVQFF	TGCGCCAGCAGCCAAGAGCTTAGTACGGTCGTCCAGTTCTTC	TRBJ2-1	.	14	.	TRBV4-3
CASSPGDRGLWETQYF	TGTGCCAGTAGTCCCGGGGACAGGGGGCTTTGGGAGACCCAGTACTTC	TRBJ2-5	TRBD1	16	.	TRBV19
CAWSVIRSDEQFF	TGTGCCTGGAGTGTAATCCGATCGGATGAGCAGTTCTTC	TRBJ2-1	.	13	.	TRBV30
CASGHDSNQYNEQFF	TGTGCTAGTGGTCATGACTCAAACCAATACAATGAGCAGTTCTTC	TRBJ2-1	.	15	.	TRBV12-5
CASTAATSTDTQYF	TGTGCCAGTACGGCGGCCACGAGCACAGATACGCAGTATTTT	TRBJ2-3	.	14	.	TRBV19
CASSIGTGEFYEQYF	TGTGCCAGTAGTATTGGGACAGGGGAGTTCTACGAGCAGTACTTC	TRBJ2-7	TRBD1	15	many	TRBV19
CASSLILALTRDTYNEQFF	TGTGCCAGCAGCTTAATCTTAGCGCTGACTCGGGACACATACAATGAGCAGTTCTTC	TRBJ2-1	.	19	.	TRBV7-9
CASSPQTGGNYGYTF	TGTGCCAGCAGTCCGCAGACAGGGGGGAACTATGGCTACACCTTC	TRBJ1-2	TRBD1	15	.	TRBV27
CASSGDRAGTEAFF	TGTGCCAGCAGCGGGGACAGGGCGGGCACTGAAGCTTTCTTT	TRBJ1-1	TRBD1	14	.	TRBV11-2
CASSLEVYEQYF	TGTGCCAGCAGTTTAGAGGTCTACGAGCAGTACTTC	TRBJ2-7	.	12	.	TRBV28
CASSLAPQGYYEQYF	TGTGCCAGCAGCTTAGCCCCGCAGGGTTACTACGAGCAGTACTTC	TRBJ2-7	.	15	.	TRBV7-9
CASSGVDRASVYTEAFF	TGTGCCAGCAGTGGGGTGGACAGAGCCTCTGTGTACACTGAAGCTTTCTTT	TRBJ1-1	.	17	.	TRBV6-1
CASSTIPDRGDQPQHF	TGTGCCAGTAGTACAATACCAGACAGGGGGGATCAGCCCCAGCATTTT	TRBJ1-5	TRBD1	16	once	TRBV19
CATSRDLRPDNEQFF	TGTGCCACCAGCAGAGATCTCAGGCCAGACAATGAGCAGTTCTTC	TRBJ2-1	.	15	.	TRBV15
CASSLLPGLAAIVENEQFF	TGTGCCAGCAGCTTACTACCGGGACTAGCGGCCATCGTGGAGAATGAGCAGTTCTTC	TRBJ2-1	TRBD2	19	.	TRBV7-6
CASSFVQVVGYTF	TGTGCCAGCAGCTTTGTACAGGTGGTCGGCTACACCTTC	TRBJ1-2	.	13	.	TRBV12-1
CSARLNTEAFF	TGCAGTGCCAGGTTGAACACTGAAGCTTTCTTT	TRBJ1-1	.	11	once	TRBV20-1
CASSVDSSGANVLTF	TGTGCCAGCAGCGTAGATAGTTCTGGGGCCAACGTCCTGACTTTC	TRBJ2-6	.	15	.	TRBV9
CASSLWRDTQYF	TGTGCCAGCAGCCTTTGGAGGGACACGCAGTATTTT	TRBJ2-3	.	12	.	TRBV5-4
CASKQGSSGNTIYF	TGTGCCAGCAAACAGGGCAGCTCTGGAAACACCATATATTTT	TRBJ1-3	.	14	.	TRBV27
CASSLGGSGELFF	TGTGCCAGCAGCTTAGGGGGCTCGGGGGAGCTGTTTTTT	TRBJ2-2	.	13	.	TRBV7-9
CASSPTQGAHTDTQYF	TGTGCCAGCAGCCCAACCCAGGGGGCGCATACAGATACGCAGTATTTT	TRBJ2-3	TRBD1	16	.	TRBV7-9
CASSPSQGRNTEAFF	TGTGCCAGCAGCCCATCCCAGGGGAGGAACACTGAAGCTTTCTTT	TRBJ1-1	.	15	.	TRBV7-9
CASSGGDREAEQYF	TGTGCCAGTAGTGGAGGGGACAGGGAAGCCGAGCAGTACTTC	TRBJ2-7	TRBD1	14	.	TRBV19